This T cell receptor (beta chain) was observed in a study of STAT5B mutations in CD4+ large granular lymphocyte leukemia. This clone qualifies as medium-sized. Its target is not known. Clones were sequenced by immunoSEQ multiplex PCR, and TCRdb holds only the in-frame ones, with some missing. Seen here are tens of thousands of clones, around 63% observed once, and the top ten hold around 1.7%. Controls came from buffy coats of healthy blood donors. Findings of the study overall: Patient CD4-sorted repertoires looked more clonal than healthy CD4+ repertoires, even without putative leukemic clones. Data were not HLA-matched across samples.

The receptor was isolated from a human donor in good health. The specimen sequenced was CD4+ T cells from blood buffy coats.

CDR3 loop: CASSTAGSGTEAFF. The CDR3 DNA sequence: TGTGCCAGTAGTACAGCAGGGTCGGGCACTGAAGCTTTCTTT. The genes are TRBV19 and TRBJ1-1, with D maybe TRBD1 (5 bases). The germline CDR1 and CDR2 sequences are LNHDA and SQIVND (reference sequence). The CDR3 consists of 14 residues. The germline V and J ends were trimmed by 4 bases and 4 bases, with 13 bases remaining between them.